This T cell receptor (beta chain) was sequenced for a study of blood T cell repertoires in COVID-19. For the study at large: Acute and convalescent COVID-19 samples came from the United States, Italy and Spain. Sources were T cells, B-cell-depleted T cells, or PBMCs; the material itself was cDNA or gDNA.

The germline V gene has CDR1 SGHNT and CDR2 YYREEE (reference sequence). With 0 bases clipped from V and 1 base from J, the junction kept 6 bases outside the gene matches. The length of the CDR3 is 16 residues. How the authors handled the data: Reference gene primer amplification gave estimated nucleated cell counts. Clones were read by immunoSEQ multiplex PCR, and TCRdb kept only the in-frame ones, dropping some. The V and J calls and clone size are taken from that table; D and trimming were inferred from the DNA. The repertoire holds approximately 300,000 clones, with around 89% as singletons. This chain links TRBV5-4 with TRBJ2-7; 8 bases line up with TRBD2. Sequenced sample: peripheral blood. The clonotype originates from a man between 18 and 35 years old who had recovered from COVID-19. CDR3 coding DNA: TGTGCCAGCAGCTTGGGGTCAGCGGGAGTGTCCTACGAGCAGTACTTC. It yields the protein CASSLGSAGVSYEQYF.